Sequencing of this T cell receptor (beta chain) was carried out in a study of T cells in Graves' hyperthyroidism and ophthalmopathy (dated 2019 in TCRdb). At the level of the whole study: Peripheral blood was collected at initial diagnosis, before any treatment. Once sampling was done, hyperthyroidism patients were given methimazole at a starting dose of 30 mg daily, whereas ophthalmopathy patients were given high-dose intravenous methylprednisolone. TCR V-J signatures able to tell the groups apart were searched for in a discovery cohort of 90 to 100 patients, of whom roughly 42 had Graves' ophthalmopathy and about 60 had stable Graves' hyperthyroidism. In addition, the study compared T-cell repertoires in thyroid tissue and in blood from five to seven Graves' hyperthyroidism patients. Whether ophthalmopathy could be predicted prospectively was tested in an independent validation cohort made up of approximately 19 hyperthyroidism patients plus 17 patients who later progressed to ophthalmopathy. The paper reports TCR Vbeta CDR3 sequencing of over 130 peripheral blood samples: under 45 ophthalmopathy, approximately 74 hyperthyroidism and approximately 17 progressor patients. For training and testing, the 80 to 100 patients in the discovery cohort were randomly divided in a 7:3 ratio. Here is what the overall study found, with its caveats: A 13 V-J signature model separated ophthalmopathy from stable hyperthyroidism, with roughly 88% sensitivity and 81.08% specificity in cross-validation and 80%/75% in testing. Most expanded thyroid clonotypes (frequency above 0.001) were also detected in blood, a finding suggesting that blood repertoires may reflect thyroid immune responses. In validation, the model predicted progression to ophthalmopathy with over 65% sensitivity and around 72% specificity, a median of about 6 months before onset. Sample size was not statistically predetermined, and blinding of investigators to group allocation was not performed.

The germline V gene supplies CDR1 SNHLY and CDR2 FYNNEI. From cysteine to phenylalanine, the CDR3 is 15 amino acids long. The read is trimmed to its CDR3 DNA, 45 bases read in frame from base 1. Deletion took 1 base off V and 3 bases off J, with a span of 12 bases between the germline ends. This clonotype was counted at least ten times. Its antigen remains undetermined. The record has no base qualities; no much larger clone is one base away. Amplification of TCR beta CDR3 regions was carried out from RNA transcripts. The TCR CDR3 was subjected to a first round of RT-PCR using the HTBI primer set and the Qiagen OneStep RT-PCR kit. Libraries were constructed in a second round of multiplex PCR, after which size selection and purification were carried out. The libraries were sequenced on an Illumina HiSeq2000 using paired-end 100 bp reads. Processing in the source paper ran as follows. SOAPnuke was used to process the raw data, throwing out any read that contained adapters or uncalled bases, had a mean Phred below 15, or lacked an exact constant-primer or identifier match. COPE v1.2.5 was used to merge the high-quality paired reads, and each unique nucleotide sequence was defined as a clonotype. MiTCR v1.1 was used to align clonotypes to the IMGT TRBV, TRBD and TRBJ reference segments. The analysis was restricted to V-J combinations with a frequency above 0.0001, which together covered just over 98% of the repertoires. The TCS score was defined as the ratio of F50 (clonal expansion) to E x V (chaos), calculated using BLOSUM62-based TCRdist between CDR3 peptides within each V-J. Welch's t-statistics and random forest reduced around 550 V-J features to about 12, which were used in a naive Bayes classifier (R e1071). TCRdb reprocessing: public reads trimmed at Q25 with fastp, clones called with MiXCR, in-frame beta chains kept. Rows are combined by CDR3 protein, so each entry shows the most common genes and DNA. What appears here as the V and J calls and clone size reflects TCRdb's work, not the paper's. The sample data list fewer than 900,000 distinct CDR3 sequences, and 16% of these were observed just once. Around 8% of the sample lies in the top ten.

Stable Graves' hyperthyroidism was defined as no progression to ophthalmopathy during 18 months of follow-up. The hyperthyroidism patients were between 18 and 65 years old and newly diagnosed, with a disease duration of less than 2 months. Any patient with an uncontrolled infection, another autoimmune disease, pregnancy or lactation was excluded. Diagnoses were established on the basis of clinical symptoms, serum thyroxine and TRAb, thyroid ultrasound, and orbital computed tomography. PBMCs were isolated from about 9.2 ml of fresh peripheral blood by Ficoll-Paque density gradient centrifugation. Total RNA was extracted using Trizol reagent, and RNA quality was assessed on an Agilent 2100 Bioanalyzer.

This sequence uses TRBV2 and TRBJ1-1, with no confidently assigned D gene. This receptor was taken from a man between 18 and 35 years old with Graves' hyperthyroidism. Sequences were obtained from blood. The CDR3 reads CASSEGGSWDTEAFF. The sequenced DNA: TGTGCCAGCAGTGAAGGCGGTTCCTGGGACACTGAAGCTTTCTTT.